This T cell receptor (beta chain) was identified in a study of blood T cells in healthy people across ages. This clonotype has a handful of counts. The length of the CDR3 is 14 residues. CDR1 MNHEY and CDR2 SMNVEV come from the germline V gene (reference sequence). Next came a second PCR, run for about 7 to 12 cycles, which used a sample-barcoded 5' primer along with a J-beta primer mix. TCRdb re-derived calls from the 5' RACE reads in MiXCR, one entry per CDR3 protein. The sample has roughly 1.6 million distinct CDR3 sequences, roughly 30% seen once; the top ten hold around 11%. What was sequenced was blood. This receptor was obtained from a woman in her thirties in good health. The chain combines TRBV27 with TRBJ2-7, with D possibly called TRBD1 or TRBD2 (7 bases each). The end of the DNA aligns better with TRBJ2-4, so the J call may be wrong. The CDR3 here is CASTPGGGVNIQYF. Written as DNA, the CDR3 is TGTGCCAGCACCCCAGGGGGAGGGGTAAACATTCAGTACTTC.